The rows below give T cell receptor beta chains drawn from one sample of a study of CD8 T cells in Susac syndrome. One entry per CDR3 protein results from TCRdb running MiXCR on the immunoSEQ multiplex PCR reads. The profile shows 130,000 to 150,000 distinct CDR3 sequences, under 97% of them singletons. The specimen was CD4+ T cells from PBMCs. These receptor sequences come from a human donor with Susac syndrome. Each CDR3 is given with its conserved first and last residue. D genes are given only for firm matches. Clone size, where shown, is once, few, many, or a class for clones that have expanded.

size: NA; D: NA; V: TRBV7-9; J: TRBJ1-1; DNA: TGTGCCAGCAGCCGTGGACAGCTTAACACTGAAGCTTTCTTT; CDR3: CASSRGQLNTEAFF
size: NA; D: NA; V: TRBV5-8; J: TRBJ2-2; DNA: TGTGCCAGCAGCTTCGTACAGGGCACCGGGGAGCTGTTTTTT; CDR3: CASSFVQGTGELFF
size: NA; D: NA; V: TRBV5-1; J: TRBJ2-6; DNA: TGCGCCAGCAGCTCAGGACCTACCACCTCTGGGGCCAACGTCCTGACTTTC; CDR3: CASSSGPTTSGANVLTF
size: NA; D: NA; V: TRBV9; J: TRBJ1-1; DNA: TGTGCCAGCAGCGTAGCCCCCGAAAACACTGAAGCTTTCTTT; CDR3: CASSVAPENTEAFF
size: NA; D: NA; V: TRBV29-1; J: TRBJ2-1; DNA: TGCAGCGTTACAGGTGGGCTTGACTACAATGAGCAGTTCTTC; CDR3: CSVTGGLDYNEQFF
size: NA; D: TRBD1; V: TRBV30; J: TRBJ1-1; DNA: TGTGCCTGGAGTAAACCGGGACAGGGGAACACTGAAGCTTTCTTT; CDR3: CAWSKPGQGNTEAFF
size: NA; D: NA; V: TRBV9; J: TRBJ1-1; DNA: TGTGCCAGCAGCGCACAAGACGGGCCCTCTCGGGCTTTCTTT; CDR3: CASSAQDGPSRAFF
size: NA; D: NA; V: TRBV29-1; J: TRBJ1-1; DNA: TGCAGCGTTAGGATGGGTCTACTCAACACTGAAGCTTTCTTT; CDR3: CSVRMGLLNTEAFF
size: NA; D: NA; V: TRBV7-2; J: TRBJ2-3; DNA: TGTGCCAGCAGCTTAGTTGGATACACAGATACGCAGTATTTT; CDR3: CASSLVGYTDTQYF
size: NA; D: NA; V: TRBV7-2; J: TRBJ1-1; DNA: TGTGCCAGCAGCCCGAGACAGGCGGGCACTGAAGCTTTCTTT; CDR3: CASSPRQAGTEAFF
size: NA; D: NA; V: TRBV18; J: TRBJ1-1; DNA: TGTGCCAGCTCACGAAGTGAGGACACTGAAGCTTTCTTT; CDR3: CASSRSEDTEAFF
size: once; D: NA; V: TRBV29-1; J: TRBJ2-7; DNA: TGCAGCGCCCGACCCACAGGCGGCTACGAGCAGTACTTC; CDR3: CSARPTGGYEQYF
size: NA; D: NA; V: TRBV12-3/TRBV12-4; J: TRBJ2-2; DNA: TGTGCCAGCAGTTTTGGGGGGACCGGGGAGCTGTTTTTT; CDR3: CASSFGGTGELFF
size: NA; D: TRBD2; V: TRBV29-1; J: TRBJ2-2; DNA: TGCAGCGTCGCCCTACGGGCGGGAGGTACCGGGGAGCTGTTTTTT; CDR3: CSVALRAGGTGELFF
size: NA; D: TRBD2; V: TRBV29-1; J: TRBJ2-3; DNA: TGCAGCGTAGCCGGGACTATCACAGATACGCAGTATTTT; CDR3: CSVAGTITDTQYF
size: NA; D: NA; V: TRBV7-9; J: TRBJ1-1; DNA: TGTGCCACCGGGACAAGCAACACTGAAGCTTTCTTT; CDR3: CATGTSNTEAFF
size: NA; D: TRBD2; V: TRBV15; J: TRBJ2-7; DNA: TGTGCCACCAGCAGAGATTGGGGAGGGTACGAGCAGTACTTC; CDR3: CATSRDWGGYEQYF
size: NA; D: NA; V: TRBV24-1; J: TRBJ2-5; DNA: TGTGCCACCAGTGATCCGCGGGACAATACTAAAGAGACCCAGTACTTC; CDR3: CATSDPRDNTKETQYF
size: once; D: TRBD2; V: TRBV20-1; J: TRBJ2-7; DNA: TGCAGTGCTAGCAAGGGACTAGCGGGGTACGAGCAGTACTTC; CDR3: CSASKGLAGYEQYF
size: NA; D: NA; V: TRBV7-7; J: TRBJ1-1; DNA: TGTGCTAGCAGCCCATCCGTGAACACTGAAGCTTTCTTT; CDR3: CASSPSVNTEAFF
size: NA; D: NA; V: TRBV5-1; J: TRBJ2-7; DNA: TGCGCCAGCAGCTGGAAGGACGAGCAGTACTTC; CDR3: CASSWKDEQYF
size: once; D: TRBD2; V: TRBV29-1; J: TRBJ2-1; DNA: TGCAGCGCCATGCTAGCGGGAGTTCGCAATGAGCAGTTCTTC; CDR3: CSAMLAGVRNEQFF
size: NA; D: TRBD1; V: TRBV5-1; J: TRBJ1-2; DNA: TGCGCCAGCAGCCCGGGGGACAGGGACTTTGATGGCTACACCTTC; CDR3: CASSPGDRDFDGYTF
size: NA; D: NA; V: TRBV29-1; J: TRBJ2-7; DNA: TGCAGCGCCGGGACATCTACCTACGAGCAGTACTTC; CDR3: CSAGTSTYEQYF
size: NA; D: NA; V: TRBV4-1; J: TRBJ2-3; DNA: TGCGCCAGCAGCCAAGACGGCGGATCTGATACGCAGTATTTT; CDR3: CASSQDGGSDTQYF
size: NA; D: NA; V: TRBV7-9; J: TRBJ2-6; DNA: TGTGCCAGCAGCTTAGAGGGGCCCCCTGGGGCCAACGTCCTGACTTTC; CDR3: CASSLEGPPGANVLTF